The TCR beta chain described here comes from a study of blood T cell repertoires in COVID-19. The wider study: Spain, Italy and the United States supplied samples that represented acute and convalescent COVID-19. T cells, B-cell-depleted T cells, or PBMCs provided the cDNA or gDNA that served as material.

Recruited during active infection, patients (from Seattle) were subsequently followed longitudinally. The CDR3 is made up of 16 amino acids. The ends were cut back, 5 bases at V and 6 bases at J, with 20 bases in the middle. CDR1 is PRHDT and CDR2 is FYEKMQ in the germline V gene (reference sequence). As handled by the study authors: Cell counts per sample came from amplifying reference gene primers. Using immunoSEQ multiplex PCR, the repertoire was profiled, and TCRdb retains in-frame clones only, with some absent. The V and J calls and the clone size are those of that table, but D and trimming were determined from the DNA. The sample holds about 80,000 clones, approximately 85% seen once.

This receptor was identified in a man aged 50 or older with COVID-19, enrolled during active disease. The sequencing sample was made of peripheral blood. This rearrangement joins TRBV13 to TRBJ1-5; D is perhaps TRBD1 (5 bases). This CDR3 reads CASSRAGQGMGQPQHF. CDR3 sequence (DNA): TGTGCCAGCAGCCGAGCCGGGCAGGGAATGGGTCAGCCCCAGCATTTT. The variable domain in full, with the rest retrieved from reference TRBV13 and TRBJ1-5, is AAGVIQSPRHLIKEKRETATLKCYPIPRHDTVYWYQQGPGQDPQFLISFYEKMQSDKGSIPDRFSAQQFSDYHSELNMSSLELGDSALYFCASSRAGQGMGQPQHFGDGTRLSIL.